This TCR beta chain was identified during a study of T-cell reconstitution after alpha-beta-depleted transplantation in children. This clonotype was seen only a few times. Unique molecular identifiers were built into the TCRbeta library. TCRdb recomputed calls from the PCR reads with MiXCR, one row per CDR3 protein. The table lists 300,000 to 350,000 distinct CDR3 sequences, 15% to 20% of them singletons. This CDR3 region has 13 residues. The input for sequencing was PBMCs, mostly from graft donor cells, taken 360 days after TCRalphabeta/CD19-depleted stem cell transplant. The sequence was obtained from a male patient aged 2-15 years who had a stem cell transplant for acute lymphoblastic leukemia, so the T cells may come from the graft donor. The chain has TRBV21-1 and TRBJ2-5; the table names TRBD1, a call not compared with the DNA. TRBV21-1 represents a pseudogene. The CDR3 loop is CASRTDREETQYF. The CDR3 DNA reads as TGTGCCAGCAGGACCGACAGGGAAGAGACCCAGTACTTC.